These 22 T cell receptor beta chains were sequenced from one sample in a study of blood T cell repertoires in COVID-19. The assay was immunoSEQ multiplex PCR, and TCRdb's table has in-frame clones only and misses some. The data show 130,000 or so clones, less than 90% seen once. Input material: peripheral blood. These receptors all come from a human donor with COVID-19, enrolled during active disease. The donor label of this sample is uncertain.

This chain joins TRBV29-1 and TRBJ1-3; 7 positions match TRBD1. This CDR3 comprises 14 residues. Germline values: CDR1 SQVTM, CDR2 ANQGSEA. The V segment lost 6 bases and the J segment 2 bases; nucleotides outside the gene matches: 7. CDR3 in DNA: TGCAGCGTAAACGACAGGGTAGCTGGAAACACCATATATTTT. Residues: CSVNDRVAGNTIYF.

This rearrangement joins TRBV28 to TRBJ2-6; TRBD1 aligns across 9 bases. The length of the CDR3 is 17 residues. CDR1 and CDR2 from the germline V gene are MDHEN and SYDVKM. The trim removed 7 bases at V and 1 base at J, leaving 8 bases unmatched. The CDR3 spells CASNAGTGYSGANVLTF. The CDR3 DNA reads TGTGCCAGCAATGCCGGGACAGGGTATTCTGGGGCCAACGTCCTGACTTTC.

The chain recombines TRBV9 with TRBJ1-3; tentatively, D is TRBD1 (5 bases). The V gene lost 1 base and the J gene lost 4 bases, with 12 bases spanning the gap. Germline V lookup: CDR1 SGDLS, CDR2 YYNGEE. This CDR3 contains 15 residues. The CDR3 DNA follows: TGTGCCAGCAGCGTATCCGCAGGGTGGGGAAACACCATATATTTT. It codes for CASSVSAGWGNTIYF.

The CDR3 bases are TGTGCCAGCAGCGAGGGCGGAGCCAGGAGGTATGGCTACACCTTC. Translated, it gives CASSEGGARRYGYTF. The chain uses TRBV7-3 and TRBJ1-2; no clear D. Trimming cost V 5 bases and J 5 bases, with 18 bases left between them. Germline-derived CDR1 and CDR2 are SGHTA and FQGTGA. This CDR3 is 15 amino acids long.

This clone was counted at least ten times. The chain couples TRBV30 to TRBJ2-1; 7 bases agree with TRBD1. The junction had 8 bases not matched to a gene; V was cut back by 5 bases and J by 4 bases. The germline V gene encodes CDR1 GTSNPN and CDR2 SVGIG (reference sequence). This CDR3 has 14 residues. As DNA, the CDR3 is TGTGCCTGGGTCCGGGACAGACGTTACAATGAGCAGTTCTTC. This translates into CAWVRDRRYNEQFF.

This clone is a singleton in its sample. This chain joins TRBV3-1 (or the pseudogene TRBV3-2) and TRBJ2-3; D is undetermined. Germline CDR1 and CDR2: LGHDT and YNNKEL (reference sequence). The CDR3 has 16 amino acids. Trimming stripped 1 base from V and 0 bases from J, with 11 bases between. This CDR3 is CASSQGGRSSTDTQYF. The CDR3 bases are TGTGCCAGCAGCCAAGGTGGCAGATCTAGCACAGATACGCAGTATTTT.

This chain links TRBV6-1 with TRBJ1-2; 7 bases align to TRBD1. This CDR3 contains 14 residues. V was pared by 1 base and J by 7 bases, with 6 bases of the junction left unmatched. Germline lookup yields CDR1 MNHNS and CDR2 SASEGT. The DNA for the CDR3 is TGTGCCAGCAGTGAAGGACAGGGTATGAGTGGCTACACCTTC. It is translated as CASSEGQGMSGYTF.

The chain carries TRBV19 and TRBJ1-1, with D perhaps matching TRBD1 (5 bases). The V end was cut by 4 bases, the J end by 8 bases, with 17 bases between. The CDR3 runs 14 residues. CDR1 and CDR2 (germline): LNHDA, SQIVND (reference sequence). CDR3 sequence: CASSKRAGPPEAFF. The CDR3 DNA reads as TGTGCCAGTAGTAAACGAGCGGGACCCCCCGAAGCTTTCTTT.

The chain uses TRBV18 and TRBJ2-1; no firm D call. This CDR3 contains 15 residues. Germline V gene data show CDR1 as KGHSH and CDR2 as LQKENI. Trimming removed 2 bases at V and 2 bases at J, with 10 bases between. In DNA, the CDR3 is TGTGCCAGCTCACCATCGTCCGACACCTACAATGAGCAGTTCTTC. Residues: CASSPSSDTYNEQFF.

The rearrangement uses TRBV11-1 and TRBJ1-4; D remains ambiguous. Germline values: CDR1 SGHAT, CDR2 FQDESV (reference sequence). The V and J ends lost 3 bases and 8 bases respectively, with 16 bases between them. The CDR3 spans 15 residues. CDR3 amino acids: CASSLGSIQTEKLFF. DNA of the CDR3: TGTGCCAGCAGCTTGGGCTCTATACAAACCGAAAAACTGTTTTTT.

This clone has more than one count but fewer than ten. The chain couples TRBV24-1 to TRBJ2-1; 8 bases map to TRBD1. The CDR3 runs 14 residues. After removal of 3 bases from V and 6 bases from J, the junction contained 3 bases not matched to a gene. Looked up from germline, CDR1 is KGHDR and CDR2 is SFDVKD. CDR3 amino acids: CATSDDTGGNEQFF. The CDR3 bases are TGTGCCACCAGTGATGACACAGGGGGCAATGAGCAGTTCTTC.

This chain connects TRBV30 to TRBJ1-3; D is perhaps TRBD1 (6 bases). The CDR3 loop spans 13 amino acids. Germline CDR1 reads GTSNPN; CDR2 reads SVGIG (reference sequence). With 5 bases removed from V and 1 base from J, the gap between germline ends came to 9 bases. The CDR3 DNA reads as TGTGCCTGGGGGGGCCTTTCTGGAAACACCATATATTTT. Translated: CAWGGLSGNTIYF.

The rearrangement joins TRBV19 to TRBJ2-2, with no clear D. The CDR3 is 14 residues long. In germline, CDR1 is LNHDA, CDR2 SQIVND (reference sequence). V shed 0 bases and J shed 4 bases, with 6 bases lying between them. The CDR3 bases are TGTGCCAGTAGTATAGATCGCGGCACCGGGGAGCTGTTTTTT. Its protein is CASSIDRGTGELFF.

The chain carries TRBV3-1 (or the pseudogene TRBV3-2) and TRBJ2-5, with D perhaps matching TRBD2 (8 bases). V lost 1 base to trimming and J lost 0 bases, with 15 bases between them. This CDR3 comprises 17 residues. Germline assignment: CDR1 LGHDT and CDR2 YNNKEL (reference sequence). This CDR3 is CASSQGSGTDHQETQYF. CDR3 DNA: TGTGCCAGCAGCCAAGGTAGCGGGACAGACCACCAAGAGACCCAGTACTTC.

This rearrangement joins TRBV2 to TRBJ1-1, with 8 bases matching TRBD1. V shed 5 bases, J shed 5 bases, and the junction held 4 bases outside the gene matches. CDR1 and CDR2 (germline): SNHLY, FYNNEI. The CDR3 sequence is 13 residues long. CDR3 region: CASSWTGRTEAFF. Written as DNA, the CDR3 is TGTGCCAGCAGTTGGACAGGGAGGACTGAAGCTTTCTTT.

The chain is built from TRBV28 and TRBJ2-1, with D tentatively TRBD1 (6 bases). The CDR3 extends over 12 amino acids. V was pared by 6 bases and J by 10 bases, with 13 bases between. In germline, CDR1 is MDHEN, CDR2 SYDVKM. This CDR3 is CASSAPGTEQFF. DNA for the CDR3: TGTGCCAGCAGCGCCCCCGGGACAGAGCAGTTCTTC.

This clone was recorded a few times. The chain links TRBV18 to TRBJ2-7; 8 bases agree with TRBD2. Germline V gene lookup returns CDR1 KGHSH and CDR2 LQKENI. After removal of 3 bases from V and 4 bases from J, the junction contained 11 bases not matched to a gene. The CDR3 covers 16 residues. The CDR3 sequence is CASSPEGAGGKYEQYF. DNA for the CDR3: TGTGCCAGCTCACCCGAGGGTGCGGGAGGCAAGTACGAGCAGTACTTC.

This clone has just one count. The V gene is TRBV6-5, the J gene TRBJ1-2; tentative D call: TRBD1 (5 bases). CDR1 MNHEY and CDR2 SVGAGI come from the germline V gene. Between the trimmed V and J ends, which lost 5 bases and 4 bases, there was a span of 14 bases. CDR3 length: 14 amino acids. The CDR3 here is CASSKTDSLYGYTF. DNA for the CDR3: TGTGCCAGCAGTAAGACAGACTCTCTCTATGGCTACACCTTC.

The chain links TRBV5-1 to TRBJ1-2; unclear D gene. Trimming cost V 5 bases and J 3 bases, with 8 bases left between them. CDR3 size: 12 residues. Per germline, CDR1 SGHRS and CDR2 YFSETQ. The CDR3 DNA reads TGCGCCAGCAGTCGGAGGGACTATGGCTACACCTTC. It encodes CASSRRDYGYTF.

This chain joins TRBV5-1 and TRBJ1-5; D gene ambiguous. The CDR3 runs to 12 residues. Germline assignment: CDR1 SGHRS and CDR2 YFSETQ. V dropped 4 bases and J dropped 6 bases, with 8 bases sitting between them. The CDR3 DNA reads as TGCGCCAGCAGCGAGAACGGTCAGCCCCAGCATTTT. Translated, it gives CASSENGQPQHF.

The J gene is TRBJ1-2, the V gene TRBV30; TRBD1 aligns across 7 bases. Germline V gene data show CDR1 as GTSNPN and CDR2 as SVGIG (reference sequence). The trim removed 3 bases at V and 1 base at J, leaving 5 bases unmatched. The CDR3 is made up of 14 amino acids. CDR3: CAWSPDRINYGYTF. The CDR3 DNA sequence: TGTGCCTGGAGCCCGGACAGGATTAACTATGGCTACACCTTC.

The CDR3 DNA sequence: TGTGCCAGTAGTAATTCCGTTGACACTGAAGCTTTCTTT. Encoded protein: CASSNSVDTEAFF. The J gene is TRBJ1-1, the V gene TRBV19; D is unclear. The CDR3 extends over 13 amino acids. V dropped 4 bases and J dropped 3 bases, with 9 bases sitting between them. Germline-derived CDR1 and CDR2 are LNHDA and SQIVND (reference sequence).